This T cell receptor (beta chain) was captured by sequencing in a study of blood T cell repertoires in COVID-19. Study-level information: Acute and convalescent COVID-19 specimens originated in the United States, Italy and Spain. T cells, B-cell-depleted T cells, or PBMCs supplied cDNA or gDNA.

This CDR3 contains 15 residues. Trimming took 0 bases from V and 4 from J; bases not matched to a gene: 5. Germline lookup yields CDR1 SGHRS and CDR2 YFSETQ. Original processing notes: Counts of nucleated cells, estimated from reference gene primer amplification, were obtained. TCRdb keeps only in-frame clones here, not all; method: immunoSEQ multiplex PCR. The V and J calls and clone size come from that table; D and trimming were worked out from the DNA. The sample has fewer than 50,000 clones, around nine tenths seen once. The V call is TRBV5-1, the J call TRBJ1-1; TRBD1 aligns across 8 bases. The specimen was peripheral blood. The receptor's source is a human donor in a cohort sampled during active COVID-19. CDR3 in DNA: TGCGCCAGCAGCTTGGAAGCAGGGGGCGTCACTGAAGCTTTCTTT. It yields the protein CASSLEAGGVTEAFF.